This T cell receptor (beta chain) was captured in a study of patients and donors after allogeneic stem cell transplantation. The sample holds a few counts of this clonotype. Trimming pared 5 bases from V and 0 bases from J, leaving 11 bases between. The CDR3 is 16 amino acids. TCRdb itself ran the RT-PCR reads through MiXCR, one entry per CDR3 protein. The sample has some 160,000 distinct CDR3 sequences, roughly 24% seen once; the top ten hold 20% to 30%. Sequencing was performed on blood, either unsorted or a sorted T cell fraction (not recorded which). This TCR derives from a human donor who was either an allogeneic HSCT recipient or a stem cell or donor lymphocyte infusion donor (not recorded which). It is not recorded whose cells these are; they may come from a transplant donor. This chain links TRBV12-3 or TRBV12-4 with TRBJ2-6; no clear D gene. DNA of the CDR3: TGTGCCAGCAGTCCAACTTCTAACTCTGGGGCCAACGTCCTGACTTTC. Its protein is CASSPTSNSGANVLTF.